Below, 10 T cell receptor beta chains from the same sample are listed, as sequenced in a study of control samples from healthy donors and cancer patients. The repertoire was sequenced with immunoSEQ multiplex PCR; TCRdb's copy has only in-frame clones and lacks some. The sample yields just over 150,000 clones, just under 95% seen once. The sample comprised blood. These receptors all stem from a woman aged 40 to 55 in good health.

The CDR3 region has the DNA TGTGCCAGCAGGCCGGGACAGGGAAACACTGAAGCTTTCTTT. Protein sequence: CASRPGQGNTEAFF. This chain uses TRBV7-9 with TRBJ1-1, with TRBD1 matching 9 bases. J was trimmed by 2 bases and V by 6 bases; bases with no gene match: 4. The CDR3 contains 14 residues. Germline loops: CDR1 SEHNR, CDR2 FQNEAQ (reference sequence).

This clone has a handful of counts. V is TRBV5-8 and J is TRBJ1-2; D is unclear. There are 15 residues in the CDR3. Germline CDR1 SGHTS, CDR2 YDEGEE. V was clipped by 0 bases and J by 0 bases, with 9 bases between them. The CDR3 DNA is TGTGCCAGCAGCTTGGGGCACCTAGCTAACTATGGCTACACCTTC. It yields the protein CASSLGHLANYGYTF.

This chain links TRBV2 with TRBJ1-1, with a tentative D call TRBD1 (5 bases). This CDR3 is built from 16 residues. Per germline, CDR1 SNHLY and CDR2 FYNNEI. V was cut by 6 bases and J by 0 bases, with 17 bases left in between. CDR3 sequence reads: CASSLQDGGLNTEAFF. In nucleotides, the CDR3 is TGTGCCAGCAGCCTCCAAGATGGGGGACTGAACACTGAAGCTTTCTTT.

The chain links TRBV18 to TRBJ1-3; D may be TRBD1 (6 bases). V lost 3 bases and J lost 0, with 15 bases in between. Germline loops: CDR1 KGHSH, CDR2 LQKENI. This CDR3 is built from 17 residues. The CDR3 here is CASSPPTGIISGNTIYF. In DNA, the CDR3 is TGTGCCAGCTCACCGCCTACAGGGATTATCTCTGGAAACACCATATATTTT.

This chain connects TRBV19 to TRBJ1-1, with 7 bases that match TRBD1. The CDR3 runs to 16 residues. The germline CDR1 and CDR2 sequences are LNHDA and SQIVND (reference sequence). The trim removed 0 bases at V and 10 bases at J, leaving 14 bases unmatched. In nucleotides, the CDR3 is TGTGCCAGTAGTATAGATCGCACAGGGGATTTTCTGGTAGCTTTCTTT. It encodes CASSIDRTGDFLVAFF.

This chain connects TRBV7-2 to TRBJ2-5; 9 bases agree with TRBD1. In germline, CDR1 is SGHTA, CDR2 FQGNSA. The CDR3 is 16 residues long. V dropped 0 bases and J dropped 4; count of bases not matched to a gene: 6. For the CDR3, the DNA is TGTGCCAGCAGCTTAGCGAAAACAGGGGGCGGAGAGACCCAGTACTTC. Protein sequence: CASSLAKTGGGETQYF.

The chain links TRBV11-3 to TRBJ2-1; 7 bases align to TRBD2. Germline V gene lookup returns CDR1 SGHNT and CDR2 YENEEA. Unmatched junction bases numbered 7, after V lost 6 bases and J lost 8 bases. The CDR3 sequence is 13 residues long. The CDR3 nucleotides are TGTGCCAGCAGTCGGACTAGTCGGGATGAGCAGTTCTTC. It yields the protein CASSRTSRDEQFF.

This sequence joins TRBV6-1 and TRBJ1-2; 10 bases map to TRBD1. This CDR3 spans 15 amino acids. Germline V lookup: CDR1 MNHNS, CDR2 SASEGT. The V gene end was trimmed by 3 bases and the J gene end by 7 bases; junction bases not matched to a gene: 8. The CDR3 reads CASSEGDRGRGGYTF. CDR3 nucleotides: TGTGCCAGCAGTGAGGGGGACAGGGGCCGAGGTGGCTACACCTTC.

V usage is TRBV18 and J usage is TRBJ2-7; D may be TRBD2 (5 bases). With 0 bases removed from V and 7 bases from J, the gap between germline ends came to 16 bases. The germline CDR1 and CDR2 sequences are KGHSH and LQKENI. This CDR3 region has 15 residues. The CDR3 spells CASSPPAFYGEEQYF. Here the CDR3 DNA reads TGTGCCAGCTCACCACCGGCTTTCTACGGGGAGGAGCAGTACTTC.

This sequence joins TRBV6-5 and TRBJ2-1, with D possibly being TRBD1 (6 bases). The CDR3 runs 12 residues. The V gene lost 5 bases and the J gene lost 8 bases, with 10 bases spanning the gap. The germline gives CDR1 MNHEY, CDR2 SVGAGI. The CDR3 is CASSRDNHEQFF. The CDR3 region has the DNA TGTGCCAGCAGTCGGGACAATCATGAGCAGTTCTTC.